Each of the 7 T cell receptor beta chains below was sequenced from the same sample in a study of T cell repertoires in cytomegalovirus infection (dated by TCRdb to between 2017 and 2020). Interpreted using the paper, the treatment or condition label stands for: in vitro stimulation with specific CMV peptide epitopes to enrich CMV-specific T cells. Sequencing instrument: Illumina HiSeq 1500. TCRdb trimmed the raw reads at Q25, called clones with MiXCR and kept productive beta chains. Duplicate CDR3 protein sequences are folded into a single record with the most common DNA and genes. The sample table shows 830,000 or so distinct CDR3 sequences, and 32% are seen once. In total, the top ten clones hold around 11% of the sample. Their antigens remain unidentified. Sequencing used cultured CD8+ T cells from PBMCs, obtained from culture after CMV antigen stimulation. The source of these receptors is a human donor in good health (CMV status not recorded). Some clones in this sample may be carry-over from other donors' samples.

The chain couples TRBV10-3 to TRBJ2-5; D is perhaps TRBD1 (6 bases). V was trimmed by 3 bases and J by 0 bases, leaving 8 bases between them. This CDR3 contains 14 residues. Per the germline V gene, CDR1 is ENHRY and CDR2 is SYGVKD. The CDR3 loop is CAISETGNQETQYF. For the CDR3, the DNA is TGTGCCATCAGTGAAACAGGGAACCAAGAGACCCAGTACTTC.

The CDR3 DNA reads as TGTGCCAGCAGCTTGTGGGGACAGGGAGGGAATGAGCAGTTCTTC. The encoded protein is CASSLWGQGGNEQFF. This sequence joins TRBV5-5 and TRBJ2-1; 9 bases line up with TRBD1. The CDR3 has 15 residues. CDR1 is SGHKS and CDR2 is YYEKEE in the germline V gene (reference sequence). Losses at the gene ends were 1 base for V and 7 bases for J; bases not matched to a gene: 6.

This clonotype has a handful of counts. The rearrangement links TRBV9 to TRBJ1-6, with D possibly matching TRBD1 (6 bases). Germline loops: CDR1 SGDLS, CDR2 YYNGEE. Trimming stripped 4 bases from V and 10 bases from J, with 15 bases between. The CDR3 has 14 residues. The CDR3 DNA sequence: TGTGCCAGCAGCCAGGGGACAAGCAGGTCACCCCTCCACTTT. It yields the protein CASSQGTSRSPLHF.

The chain recombines TRBV14 with TRBJ1-1; D may be TRBD1 (5 bases). The CDR3 sequence is 17 residues long. Trimming removed 5 bases from V and 1 base from J, with 20 bases in between. Germline lookup yields CDR1 SGHDN and CDR2 FVKESK. CDR3 loop: CASSLSPRGAGNTEAFF. CDR3 coding DNA: TGTGCCAGCAGCTTGTCCCCAAGGGGCGCGGGGAACACTGAAGCTTTCTTT.

This clonotype has a count of ten or more. V usage is TRBV6-6 and J usage is TRBJ2-3; D not certain. Germline CDR1 MNHNY, CDR2 SVGAGI (reference sequence). The V end lost 2 bases, the J end lost 3 bases, and 6 bases lay between the germline ends. The CDR3 contains 13 residues. CDR3 sequence (DNA): TGTGCCAGCAGTTACGTCGGTACAGATACGCAGTATTTT. The encoded protein is CASSYVGTDTQYF.

The chain recombines TRBV10-3 with TRBJ1-2, with a tentative D call TRBD1 (6 bases). CDR1 and CDR2 from the germline V gene are ENHRY and SYGVKD. There are 13 residues in the CDR3. V gave up 6 bases and J gave up 8 bases, with 16 bases separating them. The CDR3 here is CAIRLRGAEGYTF. Written as DNA, the CDR3 is TGTGCCATCAGGCTTCGGGGGGCGGAGGGCTACACCTTC.

The V and J genes are TRBV7-8 and TRBJ1-6; perhaps TRBD1 as D (6 bases). The CDR3 loop spans 15 amino acids. V gave up 4 bases and J gave up 6 bases, with 13 bases separating them. The germline V gene has CDR1 SGHVS and CDR2 FQNEAQ. The CDR3 nucleotides read TGTGCCAGCAGCTCACCGGGACACGCTAATTCACCCCTCCACTTT. Translation: CASSSPGHANSPLHF.